This paragraph covers one TCR beta chain sequence. What it recognizes is unknown. The data belong to a study of PD-L1 blockade in urothelial cancer. Study-wide background: Blood drawn 3 weeks (second dose) and 6 weeks after treatment start was analyzed. Blood gave a median 141,255 T cells. Study-wide findings and caveats: Tumor-associated blood clones were expanded more by durable-benefit patients at 3 weeks.

Only in-frame clones appear in the TCRdb table, and some are missing; sequencing was by immunoSEQ multiplex PCR. The data show fewer than 65,000 clones, with roughly four fifths seen just once and around 1.7% held by the top ten. The CDR3 loop spans 14 amino acids. V was trimmed by 7 bases and J by 2 bases, leaving 14 bases between them. Per germline, CDR1 LNHDA and CDR2 SQIVND (reference sequence). The time point here: pretreatment peripheral blood. Locally advanced or metastatic urothelial carcinoma affected the patients. The chain employs TRBV19 and TRBJ1-2; no definite D call. This sequence was found in a man between 65 and 85 years old with urothelial cancer. The source material was PBMCs, sampled around atezolizumab (anti-PD-L1) treatment. The CDR3 DNA reads TGTGCCAGTAACAAAAGGCAGCGGAACTATGGCTACACCTTC. Translated: CASNKRQRNYGYTF.